This T cell receptor beta chain was found in a study of cytomegalovirus exposure and HLA in healthy donors. Notes on the study in general: In the roughly 120 validation repertoires, a later analysis found that first-cohort TCR clusters tended to co-occur. The study found most TCR sequences rare, yet found some public TCRs in many donors.

Trimming took 1 base from V and 8 from J, leaving 11 bases between them. The CDR3 contains 13 residues. Germline CDR1 MNHEY, CDR2 SVGAGI. The count of this clone is one. The target antigen is unknown. The table came from immunoSEQ multiplex PCR; TCRdb's copy has only in-frame clones and leaves some out. The sample consists of approximately 160,000 clones, around four fifths of them appearing once. The donors were part of the validation cohort of some 120 subjects. That cohort was separate from the first cohort, which comprised 550 to 750 subjects. The clonotype was recovered from a man aged 30 to 39 in good health and CMV-seropositive. Sequenced material: PBMCs. V gene TRBV6-5 combines with J gene TRBJ1-2; D may be TRBD1 (6 bases). CDR3 nucleotides: TGTGCCAGCAGTTACTTACAGGGAGGGGGCTACACCTTC. Its translation: CASSYLQGGGYTF.